This T cell receptor beta chain came from a study of T cells in Graves' hyperthyroidism and ophthalmopathy. Study information: Initial diagnosis, before any treatment, was when peripheral blood was collected. General study findings and limits: Most expanded thyroid clonotypes above 0.001 recurred in blood.

Amplification of TCR beta CDR3 regions was performed using RNA transcripts as template. The HTBI primer set served for first-round RT-PCR of the TCR CDR3. One entry per CDR3 protein results from TCRdb running MiXCR on the multiplex PCR reads. The sample has under 800,000 distinct CDR3 sequences, around 13% seen once. From germline, CDR1 is MDHEN and CDR2 SYDVKM. This CDR3 contains 15 residues. V lost 7 bases to trimming and J lost 9 bases; unmatched junction nucleotides: 12. Out of around 10 ml of fresh peripheral blood came the PBMCs. Concerning this clonotype: The antigen remains undetermined.

This TCR was sampled from a young woman with Graves' hyperthyroidism. Sequenced sample: blood. This rearrangement joins TRBV28 to TRBJ2-1; TRBD2 agrees at 10 bases. The CDR3 sequence: CASNQASGSLGEQFF. CDR3 coding DNA: TGTGCCAGCAACCAAGCTAGCGGGAGTCTCGGTGAGCAGTTCTTC.